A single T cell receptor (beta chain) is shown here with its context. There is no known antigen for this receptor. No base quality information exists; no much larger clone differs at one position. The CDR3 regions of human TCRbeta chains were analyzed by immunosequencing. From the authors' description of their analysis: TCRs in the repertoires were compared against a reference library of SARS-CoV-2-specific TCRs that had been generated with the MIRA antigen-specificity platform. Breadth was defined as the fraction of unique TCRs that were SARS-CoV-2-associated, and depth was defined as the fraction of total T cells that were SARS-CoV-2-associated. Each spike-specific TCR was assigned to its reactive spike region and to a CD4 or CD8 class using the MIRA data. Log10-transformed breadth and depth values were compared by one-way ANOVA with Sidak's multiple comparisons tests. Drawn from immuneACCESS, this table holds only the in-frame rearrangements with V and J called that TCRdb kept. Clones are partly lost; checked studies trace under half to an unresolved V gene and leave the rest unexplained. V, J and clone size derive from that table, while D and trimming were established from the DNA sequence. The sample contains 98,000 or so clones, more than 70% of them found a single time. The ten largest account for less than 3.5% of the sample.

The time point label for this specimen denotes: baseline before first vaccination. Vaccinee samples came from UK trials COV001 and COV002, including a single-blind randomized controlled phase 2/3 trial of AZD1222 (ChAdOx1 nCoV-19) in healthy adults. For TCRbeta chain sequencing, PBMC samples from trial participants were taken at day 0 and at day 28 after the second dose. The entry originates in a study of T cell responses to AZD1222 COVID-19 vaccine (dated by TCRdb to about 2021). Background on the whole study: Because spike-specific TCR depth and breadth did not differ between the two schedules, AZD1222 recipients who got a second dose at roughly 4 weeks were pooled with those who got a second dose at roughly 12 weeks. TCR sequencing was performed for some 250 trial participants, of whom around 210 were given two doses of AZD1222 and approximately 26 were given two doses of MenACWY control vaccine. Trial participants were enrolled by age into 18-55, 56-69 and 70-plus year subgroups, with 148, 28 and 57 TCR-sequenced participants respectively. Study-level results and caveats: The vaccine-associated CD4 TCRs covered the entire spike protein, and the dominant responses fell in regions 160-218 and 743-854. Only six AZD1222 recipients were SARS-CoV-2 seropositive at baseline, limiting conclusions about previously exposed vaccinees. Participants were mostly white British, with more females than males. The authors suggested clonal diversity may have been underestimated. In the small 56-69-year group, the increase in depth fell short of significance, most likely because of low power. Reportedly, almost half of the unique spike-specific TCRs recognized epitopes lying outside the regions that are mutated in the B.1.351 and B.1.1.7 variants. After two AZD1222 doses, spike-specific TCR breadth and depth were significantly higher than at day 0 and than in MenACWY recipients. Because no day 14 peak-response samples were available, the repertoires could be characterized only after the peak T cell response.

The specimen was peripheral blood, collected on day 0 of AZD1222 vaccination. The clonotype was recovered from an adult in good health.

The base sequence is TGCGCCAGCAGCCCAAGACCACAGGGCTCAAGCCTTAATGAAAAACTGTTTTTT. This sequence encodes CASSPRPQGSSLNEKLFF. Recombination connected TRBV5-1 to TRBJ1-4, with TRBD1 perhaps the D gene, on 6 matching bases. The germline V gene sets CDR1 to SGHRS and CDR2 to YFSETQ. V sheds 4 bases and J sheds 4 bases, leaving 23 bases between their ends. Measured from the cysteine to the phenylalanine, the CDR3 is 18 residues long. Kept here is only the CDR3 DNA, which spans 54 bases and is read in frame from base 1.